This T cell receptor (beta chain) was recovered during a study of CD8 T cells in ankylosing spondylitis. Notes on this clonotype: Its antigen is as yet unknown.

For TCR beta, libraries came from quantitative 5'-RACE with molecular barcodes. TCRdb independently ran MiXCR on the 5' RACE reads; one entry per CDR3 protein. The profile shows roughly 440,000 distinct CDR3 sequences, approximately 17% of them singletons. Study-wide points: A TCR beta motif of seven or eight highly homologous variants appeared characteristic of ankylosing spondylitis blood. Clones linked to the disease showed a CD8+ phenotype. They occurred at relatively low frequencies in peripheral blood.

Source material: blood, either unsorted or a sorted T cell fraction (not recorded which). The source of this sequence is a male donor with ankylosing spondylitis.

Written as DNA, the CDR3 is TGCAGTGCAATGGGAGGGCCCATTAGAGACAATGAGCAGTTCTTC. This translates into CSAMGGPIRDNEQFF. The rearrangement joins TRBV20-1 to TRBJ2-1, with 7 bases fitting TRBD2. After removal of 6 bases from V and 5 bases from J, the junction contained 13 bases not matched to a gene. Germline CDR1 DFQATT, CDR2 SNEGSKA (reference sequence). CDR3 length equals 15 residues.